Below, 18 T cell receptor beta chains from the same sample are listed, as sequenced in a study of OX40 agonist ivuxolimab in advanced cancers. The assay was immunoSEQ multiplex PCR, and TCRdb's table has in-frame clones only and misses some. The sample gives 45,000 to 55,000 clones, about 88% of which show up once; about 0.68% is in the top ten. Sequencing used CD4+ or CD8+ T cells sorted from blood, obtained in a trial of the OX40 agonist ivuxolimab. The receptor source for this set is an adult with an advanced solid tumor such as melanoma, head and neck, liver or kidney cancer.

This chain joins TRBV10-3 and TRBJ1-3; no clear D. The germline V gene has CDR1 ENHRY and CDR2 SYGVKD. V was pared by 11 bases and J by 0 bases, with 11 bases between. The CDR3 has 13 residues. The CDR3 loop is CAVRGASGNTIYF. In DNA, the CDR3 is TGTGCCGTCCGCGGAGCCTCTGGAAACACCATATATTTT.

V usage is TRBV5-1 and J usage is TRBJ2-2; TRBD2 matches 7 bases. The CDR3 is 15 residues long. V was clipped by 0 bases and J by 4 bases; unmatched bases: 3. The germline V gene has CDR1 SGHRS and CDR2 YFSETQ. The CDR3 sequence: CASSLVQRGTGELFF. DNA of the CDR3: TGCGCCAGCAGCTTGGTACAGCGGGGCACCGGGGAGCTGTTTTTT.

This sequence joins TRBV28 and TRBJ1-4; D perhaps matches TRBD1 (6 bases). V was pared by 1 base and J by 3 bases, with 12 bases between. There are 16 residues in the CDR3. Germline lookup yields CDR1 MDHEN and CDR2 SYDVKM. CDR3 sequence reads: CASSLYGQGPNEKLFF. In DNA, the CDR3 is TGTGCCAGCAGTTTATACGGCCAGGGGCCTAATGAAAAACTGTTTTTT.

This chain links TRBV25-1 with TRBJ1-2; 8 nucleotides agree with TRBD1. The J segment lost 4 bases and the V segment lost 0 bases, leaving 10 bases of the junction unmatched. Germline V CDR1 and CDR2: MGHDK, SYGVNS. This CDR3 has 17 amino acids. For the CDR3, the DNA is TGTGCCAGCAGTGAATACCCCGGACAGGGAGGTATCTATGGCTACACCTTC. As protein: CASSEYPGQGGIYGYTF.

V and J are TRBV29-1 and TRBJ2-1; 13 nucleotides agree with TRBD2. J was trimmed by 0 bases and V by 4 bases; bases with no gene match: 9. Germline CDR1 is SQVTM and CDR2 is ANQGSEA. The CDR3 runs 18 residues. In nucleotides, the CDR3 is TGCAGCGTTGCCGGGACTAGCGGGATTGGGAGCTCCTACAATGAGCAGTTCTTC. The encoded protein is CSVAGTSGIGSSYNEQFF.

A note on this clone: One end of the junction is discordant with germline, which a read error may explain. The rearrangement joins TRBV30 to TRBJ2-7; TRBD1 agrees at 10 bases. CDR1 GTSNPN and CDR2 SVGIG come from the germline V gene (reference sequence). This CDR3 has 13 residues. The CDR3 region has the DNA TGTGCCGGGAGGGACAGGGGACCCTACGAGCAGTACTTC. As protein: CAGRDRGPYEQYF.

This CDR3 is CASRRAGTNEKLFF. The CDR3 region has the DNA TGTGCCAGCAGGCGAGCGGGGACTAATGAAAAACTGTTTTTT. The chain has TRBV11-2 and TRBJ1-4; D unclear. Trimming cost V 6 bases and J 2 bases, with 10 bases left between them. CDR3 length equals 14 residues. Germline V lookup: CDR1 SGHAT, CDR2 FQNNGV.

V is TRBV5-1 and J is TRBJ2-1; D unclear. V shed 1 base and J shed 4 bases, with 9 bases lying between them. The length of the CDR3 is 14 residues. CDR1 and CDR2 (germline): SGHRS, YFSETQ. CDR3 amino acids: CASSLNGRYNEQFF. The CDR3 DNA reads TGCGCCAGCAGCTTGAACGGAAGATACAATGAGCAGTTCTTC.

The chain uses TRBV6-5 and TRBJ1-5; D is possibly TRBD1 (6 bases). The CDR3 is 15 amino acids. The germline V gene has CDR1 MNHEY and CDR2 SVGAGI. V lost 6 bases, J lost 0 bases, and 12 bases lay in between. DNA of the CDR3: TGTGCCAGCAGCCGTCAGGGGTTTAGCAATCAGCCCCAGCATTTT. Its translation is CASSRQGFSNQPQHF.

This rearrangement joins TRBV5-1 to TRBJ1-1, with D possibly being TRBD1 (5 bases). In germline, CDR1 is SGHRS, CDR2 YFSETQ. The V gene lost 6 bases and the J gene lost 0 bases, with 12 bases spanning the gap. The CDR3 sequence is 14 residues long. The CDR3 loop is CASTQGGVNTEAFF. In DNA, the CDR3 is TGCGCCAGCACCCAGGGAGGTGTGAACACTGAAGCTTTCTTT.

The chain employs TRBV19 and TRBJ2-3; TRBD1 aligns across 7 bases. Looked up from germline, CDR1 is LNHDA and CDR2 is SQIVND (reference sequence). The CDR3 extends over 14 amino acids. Trimming removed 7 bases from V and 2 bases from J; junction bases left unmatched: 6. CDR3 amino acids: CASKTGKPTDTQYF. The CDR3 DNA reads TGTGCCAGTAAGACAGGGAAGCCCACAGATACGCAGTATTTT.

This clone was observed a few times. The genes are TRBV7-9 and TRBJ2-7, with D uncertain. The V end lost 5 bases, the J end lost 3 bases, and 8 bases lay between the germline ends. Germline V CDR1 and CDR2: SEHNR, FQNEAQ (reference sequence). CDR3 size: 12 residues. The CDR3 coding sequence is TGTGCCAGCAGCATCCAAAACTACGAGCAGTACTTC. It codes for CASSIQNYEQYF. The variable domain in full, completed from reference TRBV7-9 and TRBJ2-7, reads DTGVSQNPRHKITKRGQNVTFRCDPISEHNRLYWYRQTLGQGPEFLTYFQNEAQLEKSRLLSDRFSAERPKGSFSTLEIQRTEQGDSAMYLCASSIQNYEQYFGPGTRLTVT.

The chain carries TRBV27 and TRBJ2-5; 9 bases are a match to TRBD2. This CDR3 comprises 15 residues. Germline V CDR1 and CDR2: MNHEY, SMNVEV (reference sequence). V gave up 6 bases and J gave up 4 bases; unmatched junction bases: 9. CDR3 in DNA: TGTGCCAGCAGCCTGGGACTAGCAAGGCTAGAGACCCAGTACTTC. Amino acids: CASSLGLARLETQYF.

This chain connects TRBV2 to TRBJ2-7; possibly TRBD2 for D (6 bases). The CDR3 runs 14 residues. Germline V gives CDR1 SNHLY, CDR2 FYNNEI. V lost 8 bases to trimming and J lost 3 bases, with 17 bases between them. As DNA, the CDR3 is TGTGCCAGCCGAAAACTAGCCCACGACTACGAGCAGTACTTC. This encodes CASRKLAHDYEQYF.

The CDR3 spells CASSLDSYNSPLHF. DNA for the CDR3: TGTGCCAGCAGCTTGGACAGTTATAATTCACCCCTCCACTTT. The chain recombines TRBV7-9 with TRBJ1-6, with a tentative D call TRBD1 (6 bases). Trimming left V 3 bases short and J 4 bases short, with 7 bases between. This CDR3 is built from 14 residues. The germline CDR1 and CDR2 sequences are SEHNR and FQNEAQ (reference sequence). Full variable domain (rest looked up from reference TRBV7-9 and TRBJ1-6): DTGVSQNPRHKITKRGQNVTFRCDPISEHNRLYWYRQTLGQGPEFLTYFQNEAQLEKSRLLSDRFSAERPKGSFSTLEIQRTEQGDSAMYLCASSLDSYNSPLHFGNGTRLTVT.

CDR3 sequence: CAWAGGGYTF. The CDR3 nucleotides are TGTGCCTGGGCAGGGGGGGGCTACACCTTC. The rearrangement joins TRBV30 to TRBJ1-2; 7 nucleotides agree with TRBD1. The CDR3 length is 10 residues. The germline V gene encodes CDR1 GTSNPN and CDR2 SVGIG (reference sequence). J lost 8 bases, V lost 5 bases, and 2 bases had no gene match.

The chain links TRBV28 to TRBJ2-7, with a possible D match to TRBD2 (6 bases). Trimming removed 5 bases from V and 0 bases from J, with 14 bases in between. The CDR3 loop spans 15 amino acids. Germline loops: CDR1 MDHEN, CDR2 SYDVKM. CDR3 residues: CASSPGLLSSYEQYF. CDR3 DNA sequence: TGTGCCAGCAGTCCAGGACTACTTAGCTCCTACGAGCAGTACTTC.

J is TRBJ2-1 and V is TRBV27, with 12 bases lining up with TRBD2. Germline CDR1 MNHEY, CDR2 SMNVEV (reference sequence). The CDR3 contains 14 residues. Trimming took 8 bases from V and 8 from J; bases not matched to a gene: 7. This CDR3 is CASRRTSGNYEQFF. As DNA, the CDR3 is TGTGCCAGCCGTAGGACTAGCGGGAACTATGAGCAGTTCTTC.